These 30 T cell receptor beta chains were sequenced from one sample in a study of glioma-infiltrating T cells. Amplification of TCR alpha and beta CDR3 regions from RNA used iRepertoire nested multiplex PCR. MiXCR was run by TCRdb on the multiplex PCR reads, yielding one entry per CDR3 protein. The table shows about 10,000 distinct CDR3 sequences, with roughly 59% occurring only once. Sequenced sample: glioma tissue, nonneoplastic brain tissue, or PBMCs (not recorded which). The receptors stem from a human donor with low-grade glioma or glioblastoma, undergoing nonglioma brain surgery, or in good health (not recorded which).

This clonotype has at least ten counts. The rearrangement joins TRBV3-1 to TRBJ2-5, with 14 bases aligning to TRBD2. CDR1 and CDR2 (germline): LGHDT, YNNKEL (reference sequence). The CDR3 runs 17 residues. J lost 4 bases, V lost 8 bases, and 12 bases had no gene match. Written as DNA, the CDR3 is TGTGCCAGCCTCGGGACTAGCGGGAGAGGAAAGCGAGAGACCCAGTACTTC. Protein: CASLGTSGRGKRETQYF.

This clonotype was seen at least ten times. V is TRBV2 and J is TRBJ2-6; D not resolved. Germline V gene sequence: CDR1 SNHLY, CDR2 FYNNEI. The CDR3 totals 12 residues. The V end was cut by 7 bases, the J end by 4 bases, with 5 bases between. The CDR3 DNA sequence: TGTGCCAGCAAGGAGGGGGCCAACGTCCTGACTTTC. Translation: CASKEGANVLTF.

This clonotype was observed a single time. This clone may be a read error of a much larger clone one base away. This chain links TRBV29-1 with TRBJ2-7; D is undetermined. The CDR3 is 13 residues long. Germline V gene data show CDR1 as SQVTM and CDR2 as ANQGSEA. The V end lost 5 bases, the J end lost 2 bases, and 13 bases lay between the germline ends. The DNA of the CDR3 is TGCAGCGTTCAGGTCTGGGGTCCCTACGAGCAGTACTTC. It translates to CSVQVWGPYEQYF.

By share of the sample, this clonotype is medium-sized. V usage is TRBV15 and J usage is TRBJ1-2, with D perhaps matching TRBD1 (5 bases). Germline-derived CDR1 and CDR2 are LNHNV and YYDKDF (reference sequence). This CDR3 region has 12 residues. The V end lost 5 bases, the J end lost 8 bases, and 12 bases lay between the germline ends. The chain's CDR3 is CATSPQGGGYTF. For the CDR3, the DNA is TGTGCCACCAGCCCGCAGGGAGGCGGCTACACCTTC.

In the case of this clonotype: The junction departs from germline at one end; a sequencing error may be responsible. CDR3: CAGSSQGYEQYF. The CDR3 DNA reads TGTGCCGGCAGTTCACAGGGCTACGAACAGTACTTC. The chain has TRBV12-3 or TRBV12-4 and TRBJ2-7, with D tentatively TRBD1 (6 bases). The CDR3 contains 12 residues.

A note on this clonotype: Since a much larger clone is just one base distant, this may be a read error. The chain employs TRBV4-3 and TRBJ1-2, with D possibly matching TRBD1 (5 bases). The germline V gene has CDR1 LGHNA and CDR2 YSLEER. The CDR3 extends over 17 amino acids. Trimming took 0 bases from V and 5 from J, leaving 19 bases between them. This CDR3 reads CASSQEGVTVEKYGYTF. The CDR3 DNA follows: TGCGCCAGCAGCCAAGAGGGGGTGACAGTAGAAAAATATGGCTACACCTTC.

By share, this clonotype counts as medium-sized (0.01 to 0.1%). J is TRBJ2-1 and V is TRBV6-6; unclear D gene. The germline V gene encodes CDR1 MNHNY and CDR2 SVGAGI (reference sequence). V dropped 0 bases and J dropped 8 bases, with 5 bases sitting between them. The CDR3 has 12 amino acids. The CDR3 nucleotides are TGTGCCAGCAGTTACTCATGGGATGAGCAGTTCTTC. Protein sequence: CASSYSWDEQFF.

This chain joins TRBV2 and TRBJ2-1; no reliable D call. The length of the CDR3 is 12 residues. V was clipped by 6 bases and J by 6 bases, with 9 bases between them. The V gene's germline CDR1 is SNHLY and CDR2 FYNNEI. CDR3 amino acids: CASRRRTNEQFF. Here the CDR3 DNA reads TGTGCCAGCAGGAGAAGGACCAATGAGCAGTTCTTC.

A note on this clonotype: Mismatch with germline at one junction end may stem from a read error. Written as DNA, the CDR3 is TGTGCCAGCAGTAGAAAGTCTCAGCCACAGCATTTT. Translating gives CASSRKSQPQHF. The chain combines TRBV12-3 or TRBV12-4 with TRBJ1-5; D gene uncertain. This CDR3 contains 12 residues.

This sequence joins TRBV6-2 or TRBV6-3 and TRBJ2-7; D not certain. V shed 6 bases and J shed 0 bases, with 9 bases lying between them. This CDR3 is 13 amino acids long. From germline, CDR1 is MNHEY and CDR2 SVGEGT. DNA for the CDR3: TGTGCCAGCAGGCCCCGCGCCTCCTACGAGCAGTACTTC. It codes for CASRPRASYEQYF.

The rearrangement joins TRBV28 to TRBJ2-7, with 10 bases aligning to TRBD2. The length of the CDR3 is 15 residues. Trimming took 6 bases from V and 3 from J; bases not matched to a gene: 8. The germline gives CDR1 MDHEN, CDR2 SYDVKM. CDR3 sequence: CASRVSGRKSYEQYF. CDR3 DNA sequence: TGTGCCAGCAGAGTTAGCGGGAGGAAGAGCTACGAGCAGTACTTC.

This clonotype was counted a few times. Being one base from a much bigger clone, this may be a read error. The V gene is TRBV29-1, the J gene TRBJ2-4; TRBD1 might be the D (6 bases). With 6 bases removed from V and 4 bases from J, the gap between germline ends came to 10 bases. CDR1 and CDR2 from the germline V gene are SQVTM and ANQGSEA. The CDR3 contains 12 residues. The CDR3 DNA follows: TGCAGCGTGGGGGCGGGTAAAAACATTCAGTACTTC. Translated, it gives CSVGAGKNIQYF.

This clonotype was seen at least ten times. The chain is built from TRBV2 and TRBJ2-6; D call uncertain. Trimming took 6 bases from V and 4 from J, leaving 10 bases between them. The CDR3 spans 14 residues. Germline values: CDR1 SNHLY, CDR2 FYNNEI. The CDR3 sequence: CASRHMSGANVLTF. CDR3 DNA sequence: TGTGCCAGCAGACACATGTCCGGGGCCAACGTCCTGACTTTC. Combining the CDR3 with reference TRBV2 and TRBJ2-6 gives the whole variable domain EPEVTQTPSHQVTQMGQEVILRCVPISNHLYFYWYRQILGQKVEFLVSFYNNEISEKSEIFDDQFSVERPDGSNFTLKIRSTKLEDSAMYFCASRHMSGANVLTFGAGSRLTVL.

In its sample, this clonotype ranks as medium-sized. The chain links TRBV6-1 to TRBJ2-1; 8 bases agree with TRBD2. V lost 5 bases to trimming and J lost 0 bases; unmatched junction nucleotides: 0. The CDR3 totals 14 residues. Germline V gene lookup returns CDR1 MNHNS and CDR2 SASEGT. The CDR3 loop is CASSSGSSYNEQFF. DNA of the CDR3: TGTGCCAGCAGTAGCGGGAGCTCCTACAATGAGCAGTTCTTC.

The J gene is TRBJ2-7, the V gene TRBV7-9; D call uncertain. The germline V gene has CDR1 SEHNR and CDR2 FQNEAQ (reference sequence). V dropped 9 bases and J dropped 3 bases, with 15 bases sitting between them. This CDR3 is 13 amino acids long. The CDR3 region is CARSPSAHYEQYF. The DNA for the CDR3 is TGTGCCAGAAGCCCGAGTGCCCACTACGAGCAGTACTTC.

The chain couples TRBV7-2 to TRBJ1-3; maybe TRBD1 (5 bases). The CDR3 is made up of 14 amino acids. Germline assignment: CDR1 SGHTA and CDR2 FQGNSA. Deletions cut 6 bases from V and 4 bases from J, with 13 bases between. The CDR3 DNA follows: TGTGCCAGCAGTCGAGAGAGGGGCGGAAACACCATATATTTT. Its protein product is CASSRERGGNTIYF.

The chain couples TRBV7-9 to TRBJ2-1; tentatively, D is TRBD2 (6 bases). V was shortened by 5 bases and J by 0 bases, with 14 bases between the two germline ends. The CDR3 sequence is 16 residues long. The germline V gene encodes CDR1 SEHNR and CDR2 FQNEAQ (reference sequence). The CDR3 region is CASSHGGTTSYNEQFF. The CDR3, as DNA: TGTGCCAGCAGCCACGGGGGTACTACCTCCTACAATGAGCAGTTCTTC.

The genes are TRBV28 and TRBJ1-1; D might be TRBD1 (5 bases). Trimming left V 11 bases short and J 4 bases short, with 20 bases between. This CDR3 comprises 14 residues. CDR1 MDHEN and CDR2 SYDVKM come from the germline V gene. The CDR3 DNA reads as TGTGCCTCACGACACCCCGGGGGGGTCACTGAAGCTTTCTTT. Its translation is CASRHPGGVTEAFF.

The chain couples TRBV12-3 or TRBV12-4 to TRBJ1-1; D may be TRBD1 (5 bases). The CDR3 has 12 amino acids. V lost 8 bases to trimming and J lost 6 bases, with 13 bases between them. CDR3 nucleotides: TGTGCCAGCTTCCCTCGGGGCCCTGAAGCTTTCTTT. The encoded protein is CASFPRGPEAFF.

This clonotype has a single count. Germline and junction disagree at one end, which may indicate a read error. The rearrangement links TRBV27 to TRBJ2-7, with 7 bases identical to TRBD2. CDR1 is MNHEY and CDR2 is SMNVEV in the germline V gene (reference sequence). This CDR3 contains 13 residues. The CDR3 DNA follows: TGTGCAAGCAGCTATGGACTAGAGGATGAGAAGTACTTC. This translates into CASSYGLEDEKYF.

Concerning this clonotype itself: Lacking the conserved final phenylalanine or tryptophan, this CDR3 likely reflects a read error. The V gene is TRBV28, the J gene TRBJ1-1, with 9 bases fitting TRBD1. From germline, CDR1 is MDHEN and CDR2 SYDVKM. The CDR3 length is 14 residues. V shed 7 bases and J 1 base; nucleotides not matched to a gene: 4. CDR3 DNA: TGTGCCAGCATTAGGGGACAGGGGAACACTGAAGCTTTCCTT. It encodes CASIRGQGNTEAFL.

Comments on this clonotype: The DNA is omitted, as the CDR3 cannot be located on it reliably, and the CDR3 follows TCRdb's listing. The rearrangement links TRBV20-1 to TRBJ2-7; TRBD1 is the table's D call, not checked against the DNA. Ends included, the CDR3 has 16 residues. The germline gives CDR1 DFQATT, CDR2 SNEGSKA (reference sequence). Here the CDR3 reads CSARWGQGSEAYEQYF.

A note on this clonotype: The CDR3 ends on some other residue instead of the conserved phenylalanine or tryptophan, so this is likely a read error. The V gene is TRBV2, the J gene TRBJ1-2; D ambiguous. The germline CDR1 and CDR2 sequences are SNHLY and FYNNEI. The CDR3 extends over 13 amino acids. The CDR3 nucleotides read TGTGCCAGCGGTGATCGTCCGGACTATGGCTACACCTTG. Amino acid sequence: CASGDRPDYGYTL.

In its sample, this clonotype was seen a few times. This sequence joins TRBV12-3 or TRBV12-4 and TRBJ2-7; D unresolved. With 5 bases removed from V and 4 bases from J, the gap between germline ends came to 12 bases. This CDR3 region has 13 residues. The CDR3 spells CASSVAGNYEQYF. CDR3 sequence (DNA): TGTGCCAGCAGTGTGGCAGGTAATTACGAGCAGTACTTC.

This clonotype was picked up many times. The CDR3 spells CASSEAGLAPYNEQFF. The CDR3 DNA reads as TGTGCCAGCAGTGAAGCCGGACTAGCCCCCTACAATGAGCAGTTCTTC. This chain joins TRBV2 and TRBJ2-1, with TRBD2 matching over 8 bases. Trimming at V came to 0 bases and at J to 2 bases, leaving 3 bases not matched to a gene. The CDR3 runs 16 residues. Germline-derived CDR1 and CDR2 are SNHLY and FYNNEI.

The table lists this clonotype with a few counts. One base away lies a much larger clone, so this may be a sequencing read error. This chain joins TRBV2 and TRBJ1-6; D unclear. The CDR3 extends over 15 amino acids. V shed 6 bases and J shed 10 bases, with 19 bases lying between them. Germline V gene sequence: CDR1 SNHLY, CDR2 FYNNEI. This chain's CDR3 is CASRASISLNSPLHF. CDR3 nucleotides: TGTGCCAGCAGAGCCAGCATATCCTTGAACTCACCCCTCCACTTT.

The CDR3 spells CATRDGNTEAFF. DNA of the CDR3: TGTGCCACAAGGGACGGCAACACTGAAGCTTTCTTT. The chain has TRBV19 and TRBJ1-1; possibly TRBD1 for D (5 bases). V gave up 10 bases and J gave up 2 bases, with 11 bases separating them. CDR3 size: 12 residues. CDR1 and CDR2 (germline): LNHDA, SQIVND (reference sequence).

This clonotype was recorded a few times. The chain uses TRBV4-3 and TRBJ1-5, with a tentative D call TRBD1 (6 bases). The CDR3 covers 15 residues. V lost 0 bases, J lost 7 bases, and 13 bases lay in between. Germline V CDR1 and CDR2: LGHNA, YSLEER. Here the CDR3 DNA reads TGCGCCAGCAGCCAAGACAGGGGTATAAAGCAGCCCCAGCATTTT. Protein: CASSQDRGIKQPQHF.

This rearrangement joins TRBV6-1 to TRBJ1-1; 8 positions agree with TRBD1. This CDR3 region has 17 residues. CDR1 is MNHNS and CDR2 is SASEGT in the germline V gene. Losses at the gene ends were 2 bases for V and 0 bases for J; bases not matched to a gene: 8. The CDR3 protein is CASSEPDRGAMNTEAFF. Here the CDR3 DNA reads TGTGCCAGCAGTGAACCAGACAGGGGCGCCATGAACACTGAAGCTTTCTTT.

To note about this clonotype: Germline is not matched at one junction end, which may reflect a read error. V is TRBV10-1 and J is TRBJ1-1, with D perhaps matching TRBD1 (6 bases). In germline, CDR1 is WNHNN, CDR2 SYGVQD (reference sequence). This CDR3 region has 13 residues. The CDR3 sequence is CASMGHWGTDAFF. In nucleotides, the CDR3 is TGCGCCAGCATGGGACATTGGGGCACTGATGCTTTCTTT.